This T cell receptor (beta chain) was found in a study of shared clonotypes between healthy human individuals. Study at large: Each donor contributed plates that comprised three CD4 naive, three CD4 memory, two CD8 naive and one CD8 memory.

Cells designated naive CD8 were CD45RO-negative and were positively selected for CCR7, with terminally differentiated effector memory CD45RA+ cells excluded. As to this clone: Its antigen is not known.

Study conclusions and caveats: Unshared clonotypes carried lower generation probabilities than those common to all four donors. Read depth was anticipated to influence clonotype sharing among donors.

This CDR3 comprises 17 residues. Germline assignment: CDR1 LNHDA and CDR2 SQIVND (reference sequence). V was cut by 6 bases and J by 1 base, with 18 bases left in between. Genomic DNA (from each subset) was split evenly across several immunoSEQ plates. The table came from immunoSEQ multiplex PCR; TCRdb's copy has only in-frame clones and leaves some out. The sample contains around 2,000,000 clones, roughly 91% of which appear only once. The sequenced sample was naive CD8+ T cells from PBMCs. The rearrangement uses TRBV19 and TRBJ2-2; D possibly uses TRBD1 or TRBD2 (5 bases each). The TCR comes from a young man in good health. Some clones in this sample may be carry-over from other donors' samples. CDR3 sequence reads: CASSWVGGIGNTGELFF. CDR3 DNA: TGTGCCAGTAGCTGGGTTGGGGGTATAGGGAACACCGGGGAGCTGTTTTTT.